This T cell receptor (beta chain) appears in the sequencing data of a study of tumor-infiltrating lymphocytes in primary liver carcinoma. Study-wide points: Researchers found tumor-adjacent and tumor-blood pairs overlapped less than tumor region pairs.

The CDR3 consists of 13 residues. Germline V gene sequence: CDR1 SQVTM, CDR2 ANQGSEA. As regards this clonotype: Its antigen remains unknown. Possible read error: a much larger clone is one base away.

In addition to blood RNA drawn from unsorted whole blood, germline DNA was extracted. Starting material of around 460 ng total RNA yielded TCR beta cDNA via a constant-region primer. A slightly modified ARM-PCR protocol with three nested multiplex PCR rounds produced these TCR beta libraries. A C-beta reverse primer was combined with TRBV1-TRBV30 forward primers in the first two PCR rounds, and each round had around 11 cycles. TCRdb recomputed calls from the multiplex PCR reads with MiXCR, one row per CDR3 protein. Among 300,000 to 400,000 distinct CDR3 sequences listed, almost 65% were seen once. The specimen sequenced was peripheral blood. The origin of this receptor is a middle-aged man with primary liver carcinoma and hepatitis B virus infection. This chain joins TRBV29-1 and TRBJ2-7, with 7 nucleotides matching TRBD1. CDR3 protein: CNALGGLDYEQYF. DNA for the CDR3: TGCAACGCTCTAGGGGGCTTGGACTACGAGCAGTACTTC.